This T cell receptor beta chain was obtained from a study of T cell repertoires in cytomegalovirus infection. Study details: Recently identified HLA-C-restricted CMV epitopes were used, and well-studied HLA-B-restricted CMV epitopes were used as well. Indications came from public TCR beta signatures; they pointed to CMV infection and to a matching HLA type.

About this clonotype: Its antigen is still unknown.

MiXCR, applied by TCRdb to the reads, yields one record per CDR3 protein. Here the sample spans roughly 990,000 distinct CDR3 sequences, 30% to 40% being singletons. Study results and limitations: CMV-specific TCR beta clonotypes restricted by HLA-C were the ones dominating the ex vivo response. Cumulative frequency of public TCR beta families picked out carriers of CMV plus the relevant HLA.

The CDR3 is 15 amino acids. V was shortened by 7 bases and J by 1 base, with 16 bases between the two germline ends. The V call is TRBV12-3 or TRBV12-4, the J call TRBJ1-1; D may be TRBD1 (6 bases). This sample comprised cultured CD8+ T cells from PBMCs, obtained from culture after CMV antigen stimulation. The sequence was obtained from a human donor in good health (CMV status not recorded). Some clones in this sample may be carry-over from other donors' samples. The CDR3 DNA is TGTGCCAGCACCTCGGGAGGGACACCGAACACTGAAGCTTTCTTT. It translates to CASTSGGTPNTEAFF.